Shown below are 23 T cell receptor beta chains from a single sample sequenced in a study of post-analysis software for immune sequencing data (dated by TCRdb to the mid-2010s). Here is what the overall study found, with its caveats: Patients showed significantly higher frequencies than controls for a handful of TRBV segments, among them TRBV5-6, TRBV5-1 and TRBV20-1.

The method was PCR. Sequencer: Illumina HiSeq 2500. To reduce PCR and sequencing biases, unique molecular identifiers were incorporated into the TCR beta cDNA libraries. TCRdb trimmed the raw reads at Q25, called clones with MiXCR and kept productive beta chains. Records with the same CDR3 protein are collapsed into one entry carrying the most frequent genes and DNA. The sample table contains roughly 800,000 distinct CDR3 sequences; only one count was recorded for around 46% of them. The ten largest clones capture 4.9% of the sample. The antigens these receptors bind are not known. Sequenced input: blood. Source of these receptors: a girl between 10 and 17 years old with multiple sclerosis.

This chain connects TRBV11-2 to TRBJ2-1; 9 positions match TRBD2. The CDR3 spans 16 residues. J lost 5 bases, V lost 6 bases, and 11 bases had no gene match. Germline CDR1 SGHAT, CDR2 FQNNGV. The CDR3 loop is CASSSLGLADDNEQFF. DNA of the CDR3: TGTGCCAGCAGTAGCCTGGGACTAGCAGACGACAATGAGCAGTTCTTC. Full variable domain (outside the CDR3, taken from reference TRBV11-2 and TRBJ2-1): EAGVAQSPRYKIIEKRQSVAFWCNPISGHATLYWYQQILGQGPKLLIQFQNNGVVDDSQLPKDRFSAERLKGVDSTLKIQPAKLEDSAVYLCASSSLGLADDNEQFFGPGTRLTVL.

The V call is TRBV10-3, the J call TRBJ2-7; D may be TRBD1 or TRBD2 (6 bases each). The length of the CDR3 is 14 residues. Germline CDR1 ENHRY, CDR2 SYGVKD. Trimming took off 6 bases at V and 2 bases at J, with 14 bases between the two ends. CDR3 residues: CAIRGGDRPYEQYF. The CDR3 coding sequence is TGTGCCATCAGGGGGGGTGACAGGCCCTACGAGCAGTACTTC.

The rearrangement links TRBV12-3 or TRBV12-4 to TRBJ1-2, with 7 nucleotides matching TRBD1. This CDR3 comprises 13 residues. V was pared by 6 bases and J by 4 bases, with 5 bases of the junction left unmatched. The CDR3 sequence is CASSRQGIYGYTF. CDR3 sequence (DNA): TGTGCCAGCAGCCGACAGGGCATCTATGGCTACACCTTC.

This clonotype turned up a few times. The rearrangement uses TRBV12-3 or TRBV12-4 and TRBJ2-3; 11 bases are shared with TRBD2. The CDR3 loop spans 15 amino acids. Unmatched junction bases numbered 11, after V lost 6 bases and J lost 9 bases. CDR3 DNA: TGTGCCAGCAGCAATAGCGGGAGGGCCCTATTGACGCAGTATTTT. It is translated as CASSNSGRALLTQYF.

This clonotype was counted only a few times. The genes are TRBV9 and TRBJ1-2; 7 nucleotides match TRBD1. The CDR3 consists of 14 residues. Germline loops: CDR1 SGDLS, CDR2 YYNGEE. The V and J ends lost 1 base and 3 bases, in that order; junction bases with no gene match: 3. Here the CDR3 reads CASSVWDRHYGYTF. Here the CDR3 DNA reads TGTGCCAGCAGCGTATGGGACAGACACTATGGCTACACCTTC.

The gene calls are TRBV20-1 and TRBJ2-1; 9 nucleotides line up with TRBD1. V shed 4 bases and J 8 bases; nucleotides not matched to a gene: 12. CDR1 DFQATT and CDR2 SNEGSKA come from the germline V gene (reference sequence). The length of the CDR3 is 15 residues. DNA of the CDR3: TGCAGTGCTAACAGGGGGCTGACGATCGGCGATGAGCAGTTCTTC. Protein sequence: CSANRGLTIGDEQFF.

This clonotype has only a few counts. CDR3 sequence: CSARPLLPSYEQYF. The CDR3 coding sequence is TGCAGTGCTAGACCACTCTTACCCTCCTACGAGCAGTACTTC. The J gene is TRBJ2-7, the V gene TRBV20-1, with D unresolved. The germline gives CDR1 DFQATT, CDR2 SNEGSKA (reference sequence). The CDR3 runs to 14 residues. The V gene lost 2 bases and the J gene lost 0 bases, with 11 bases spanning the gap.

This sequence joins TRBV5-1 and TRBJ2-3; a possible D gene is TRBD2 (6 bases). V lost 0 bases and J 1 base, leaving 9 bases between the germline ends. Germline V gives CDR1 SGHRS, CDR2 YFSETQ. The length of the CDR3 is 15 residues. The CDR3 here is CASSLGGLRTDTQYF. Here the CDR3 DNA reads TGCGCCAGCAGCTTGGGGGGACTTCGCACAGATACGCAGTATTTT. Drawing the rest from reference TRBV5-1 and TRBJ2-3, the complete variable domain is KAGVTQTPRYLIKTRGQQVTLSCSPISGHRSVSWYQQTPGQGLQFLFEYFSETQRNKGNFPGRFSGRQFSNSRSEMNVSTLELGDSALYLCASSLGGLRTDTQYFGPGTRLTVL.

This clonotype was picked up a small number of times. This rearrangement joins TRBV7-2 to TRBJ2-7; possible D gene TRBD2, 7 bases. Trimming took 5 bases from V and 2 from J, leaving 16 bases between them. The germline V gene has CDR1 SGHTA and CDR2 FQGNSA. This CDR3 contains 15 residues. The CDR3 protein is CASSPLGGGTYEQYF. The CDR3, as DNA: TGTGCCAGCAGCCCTCTAGGGGGGGGGACCTACGAGCAGTACTTC.

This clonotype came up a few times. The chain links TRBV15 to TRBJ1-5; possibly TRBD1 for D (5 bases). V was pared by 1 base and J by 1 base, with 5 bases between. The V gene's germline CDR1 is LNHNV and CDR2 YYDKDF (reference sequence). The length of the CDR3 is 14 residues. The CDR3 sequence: CATSRGDSNQPQHF. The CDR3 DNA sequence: TGTGCCACCAGCAGAGGGGACAGCAATCAGCCCCAGCATTTT. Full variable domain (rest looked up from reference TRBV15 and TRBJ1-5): DAMVIQNPRYQVTQFGKPVTLSCSQTLNHNVMYWYQQKSSQAPKLLFHYYDKDFNNEADTPDNFQSRRPNTSFCFLDIRSPGLGDTAMYLCATSRGDSNQPQHFGDGTRLSIL.

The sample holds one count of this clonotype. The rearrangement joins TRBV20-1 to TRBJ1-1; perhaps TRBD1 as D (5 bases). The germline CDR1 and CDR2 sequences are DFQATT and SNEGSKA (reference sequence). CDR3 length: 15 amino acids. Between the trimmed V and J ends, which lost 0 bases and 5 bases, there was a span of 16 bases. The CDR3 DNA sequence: TGCAGTGCTAGAGATCCGGGGGTCCGAGGGACTGAAGCTTTCTTT. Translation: CSARDPGVRGTEAFF.

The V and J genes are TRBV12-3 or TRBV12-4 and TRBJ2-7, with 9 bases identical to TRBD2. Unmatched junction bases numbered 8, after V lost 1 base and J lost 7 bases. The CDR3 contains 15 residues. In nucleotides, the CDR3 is TGTGCCAGCAGTTTAGGGACTAGCGCTTACAATGAGCAGTACTTC. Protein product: CASSLGTSAYNEQYF.

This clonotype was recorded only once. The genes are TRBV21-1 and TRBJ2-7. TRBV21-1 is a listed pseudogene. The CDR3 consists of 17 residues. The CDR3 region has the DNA TGTGCCAGCAGCAAAGTTAACCGGACTAGCGACTCCTACGAGCAGTACTTC. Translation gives CASSKVNRTSDSYEQYF.

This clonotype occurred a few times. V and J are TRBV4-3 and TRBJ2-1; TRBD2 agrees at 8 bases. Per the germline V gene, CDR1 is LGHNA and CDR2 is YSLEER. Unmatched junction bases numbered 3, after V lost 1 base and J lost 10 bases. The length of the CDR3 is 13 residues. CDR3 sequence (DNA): TGCGCCAGCAGCCAAGTAGGCGGGAGGGAGCAGTTCTTC. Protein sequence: CASSQVGGREQFF.

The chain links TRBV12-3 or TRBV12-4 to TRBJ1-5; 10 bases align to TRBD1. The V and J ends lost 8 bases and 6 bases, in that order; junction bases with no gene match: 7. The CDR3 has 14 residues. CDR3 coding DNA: TGTGCCAGCCGGCGGGGACAGGGGACTCAGCCCCAGCATTTT. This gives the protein CASRRGQGTQPQHF.

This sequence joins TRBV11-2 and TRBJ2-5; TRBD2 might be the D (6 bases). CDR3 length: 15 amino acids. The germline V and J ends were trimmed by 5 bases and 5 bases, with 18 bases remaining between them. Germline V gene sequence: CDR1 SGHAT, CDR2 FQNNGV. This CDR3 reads CASSHRTLGGETQYF. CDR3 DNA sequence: TGTGCCAGCAGCCACCGAACCCTTGGGGGGGAGACCCAGTACTTC.

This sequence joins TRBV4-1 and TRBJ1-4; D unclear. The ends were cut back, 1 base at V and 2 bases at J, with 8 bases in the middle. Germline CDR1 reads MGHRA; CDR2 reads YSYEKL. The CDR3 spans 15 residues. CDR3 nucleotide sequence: TGCGCCAGCAGCCAAGGGTGGGATACTAATGAAAAACTGTTTTTT. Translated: CASSQGWDTNEKLFF.

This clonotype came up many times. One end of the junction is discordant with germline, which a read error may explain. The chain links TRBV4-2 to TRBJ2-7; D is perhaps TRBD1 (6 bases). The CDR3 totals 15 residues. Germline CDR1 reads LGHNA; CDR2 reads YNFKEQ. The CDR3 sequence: CASRSPDRSSNEQYF. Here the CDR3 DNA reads TGTGCCAGCAGAAGTCCCGACAGGAGCTCCAACGAGCAGTACTTC.

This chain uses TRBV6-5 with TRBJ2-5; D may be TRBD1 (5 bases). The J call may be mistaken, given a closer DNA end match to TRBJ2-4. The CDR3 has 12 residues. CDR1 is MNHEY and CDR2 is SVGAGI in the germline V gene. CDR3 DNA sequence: TGTGCCAGCAATGGTGTAGGGGACATTCAGTACTTC. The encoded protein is CASNGVGDIQYF.

CDR3 residues: CATSDLGSGNPNEQFF. The CDR3 nucleotides read TGTGCCACCAGTGATCTAGGTAGCGGGAACCCCAATGAGCAGTTCTTC. The chain recombines TRBV24-1 with TRBJ2-1; 8 bases are shared with TRBD2. Germline V gene lookup returns CDR1 KGHDR and CDR2 SFDVKD. Trimming at V came to 3 bases and at J to 6 bases, leaving 9 bases not matched to a gene. CDR3 length: 16 residues.

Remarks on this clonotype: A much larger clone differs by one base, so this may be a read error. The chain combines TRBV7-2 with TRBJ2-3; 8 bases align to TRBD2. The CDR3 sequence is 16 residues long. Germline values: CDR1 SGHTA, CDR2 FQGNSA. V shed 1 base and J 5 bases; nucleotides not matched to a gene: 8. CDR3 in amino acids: CASSLDLAGLLDTQYF. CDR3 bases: TGTGCCAGCAGCTTAGACTTAGCGGGATTATTAGATACGCAGTATTTT.

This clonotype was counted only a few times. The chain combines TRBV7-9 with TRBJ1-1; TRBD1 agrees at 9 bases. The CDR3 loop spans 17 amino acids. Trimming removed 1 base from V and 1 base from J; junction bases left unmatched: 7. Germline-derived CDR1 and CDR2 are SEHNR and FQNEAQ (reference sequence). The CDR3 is CASSLDTGQGPNTEAFF. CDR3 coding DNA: TGTGCCAGCAGCTTAGATACGGGACAGGGCCCGAACACTGAAGCTTTCTTT.

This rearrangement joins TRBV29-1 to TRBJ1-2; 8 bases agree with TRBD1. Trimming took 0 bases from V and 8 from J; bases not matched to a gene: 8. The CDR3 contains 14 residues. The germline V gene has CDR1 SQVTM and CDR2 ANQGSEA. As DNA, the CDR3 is TGCAGCGTTGAAGATACCCCAGGGGGCTGGGGCTACACCTTC. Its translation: CSVEDTPGGWGYTF.